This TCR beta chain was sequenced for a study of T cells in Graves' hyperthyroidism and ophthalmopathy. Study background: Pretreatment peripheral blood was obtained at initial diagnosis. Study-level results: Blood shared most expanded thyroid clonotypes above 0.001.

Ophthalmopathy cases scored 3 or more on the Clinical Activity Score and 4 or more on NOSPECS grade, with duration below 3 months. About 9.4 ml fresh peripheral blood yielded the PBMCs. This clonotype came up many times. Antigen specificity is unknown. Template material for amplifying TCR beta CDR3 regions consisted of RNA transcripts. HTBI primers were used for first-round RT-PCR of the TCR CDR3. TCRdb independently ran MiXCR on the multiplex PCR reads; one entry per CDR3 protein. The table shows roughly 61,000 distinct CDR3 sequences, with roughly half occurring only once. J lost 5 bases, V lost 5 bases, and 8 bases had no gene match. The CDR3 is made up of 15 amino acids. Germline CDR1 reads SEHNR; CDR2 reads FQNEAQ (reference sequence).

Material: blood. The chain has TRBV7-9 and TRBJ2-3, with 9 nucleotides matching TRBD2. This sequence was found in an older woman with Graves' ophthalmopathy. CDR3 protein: CASSLLSGREDTQYF. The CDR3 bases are TGTGCCAGCAGCCTCCTTAGCGGGAGAGAAGATACGCAGTATTTT. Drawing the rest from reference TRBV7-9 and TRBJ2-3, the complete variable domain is DTGVSQNPRHKITKRGQNVTFRCDPISEHNRLYWYRQTLGQGPEFLTYFQNEAQLEKSRLLSDRFSAERPKGSFSTLEIQRTEQGDSAMYLCASSLLSGREDTQYFGPGTRLTVL.